This T cell receptor (beta chain) was retrieved from a study of blood T cell repertoires in COVID-19 (TCRdb year 2020). Looking at the study overall: The collaborator samples originated in the United States, Italy and Spain and spanned the acute and convalescent phases of COVID-19. The prospective study material was composed of cDNA or gDNA derived from T cells, B-cell-depleted T cells, or PBMCs. Deeply sampled blood TCRbeta repertoires from subjects exposed to, actively infected with, or recovered from COVID-19 were included in the dataset. The repertoires were made available in a free public database intended to serve as a resource for research on the immune response to SARS-CoV-2. Samples were obtained from the ongoing ImmuneRACE study (first 160 participants) and from 1,254 subjects provided by 6 global collaborators. A de-identified subject ID, COVID-19 status, age in years and sex were almost always included in the sample metadata. Where HLA class I and class II types were available, the types were taken from metadata supplied by the sample provider, not from assay-based typing. The paper as a whole reports these results and caveats: How much clinical and demographic metadata was included differed by source and by participant, and the metadata was provided uncurated.

With respect to this clone: Which antigen it targets is not known. Per-base qualities were not stored, and no clone one base away is much larger.

TCRbeta CDR3 regions were amplified from genomic DNA using the immunoSEQ Assay, a bias-controlled multiplex PCR. The study's processing was this. The number of nucleated cells in each sample was estimated by amplification of reference gene primers within the assay. Sequence reads were collapsed and filtered to measure the absolute abundance of every unique TCRbeta CDR3 rearrangement. For each sample, productive Simpson clonality was calculated as the square root of Simpson's diversity index over productive rearrangements. The table comes from immuneACCESS by way of TCRdb, which keeps in-frame sequences with V and J called. Part of the clones is missing from these tables; in studies checked, under half for an unresolved V gene and the rest for unknown reasons. Clone size and the V and J calls come from that table; the DNA yielded D and trimming. A total of 150,000 to 180,000 clones appear in this sample, roughly 84% of them only once. Over 0.55% of the sample goes to the ten largest clones.

In Seattle, one collaborating source enrolled patients while the infection was active and tracked those patients longitudinally over the course of disease. The collaborating institutions used their own protocols to collect whole blood in K2EDTA tubes. Collaborator samples were shipped for TCRbeta analysis as frozen whole blood, isolated PBMCs, or DNA extracted from either sample type. Taken from the germline V gene, the CDR1 and CDR2 loops are SGHTA and FQGTGA. V and J lose 7 bases and 0 bases, and a span of 12 bases separates them. The CDR3 sequence holds 14 residues, the cysteine and phenylalanine included. Only the CDR3 portion is preserved as DNA: 42 bases, with reading frame beginning at the first base.

This chain joins TRBV7-3 to TRBJ1-1; the D region possibly corresponds to TRBD1 (5 bases align). Specimen: peripheral blood. The receptor comes from a man in his 60s with COVID-19, enrolled during active disease. The DNA sequence is given as TGTGCCAGCACCAAAGGGGTTATGAACACTGAAGCTTTCTTT. This yields the protein CASTKGVMNTEAFF.